Below are 19 T cell receptor beta chains sequenced from a single sample in a study of cytomegalovirus exposure and HLA in healthy donors. PCR was performed using 60 Vbeta and 13 Jbeta primers. Data came from immunoSEQ multiplex PCR; TCRdb stores just in-frame clones and leaves some out. The table has roughly 200,000 clones, roughly four fifths seen once. The source material was PBMCs. All receptors come from a man under 40 in good health and CMV-seronegative.

The CDR3 nucleotides are TGTGCCAGCAGGGGGCGGGAGGCCGGCTCCTACAATGAGCAGTTCTTC. This gives the protein CASRGREAGSYNEQFF. The rearrangement joins TRBV2 to TRBJ2-1, with 8 positions matching TRBD2. Germline values: CDR1 SNHLY, CDR2 FYNNEI. CDR3 size: 16 residues. V lost 6 bases, J lost 0 bases, and 7 bases stayed unmatched.

CDR3 nucleotide sequence: TGCGCCAGCAGCCAGCTAGGGCTAAGGAGAGGGACCTACGAGCAGTACTTC. This translates into CASSQLGLRRGTYEQYF. J is TRBJ2-7 and V is TRBV5-1; D is perhaps TRBD2 (5 bases). The CDR3 extends over 17 amino acids. V was trimmed by 4 bases and J by 2 bases, leaving 22 bases between them. CDR1 SGHRS and CDR2 YFSETQ come from the germline V gene. Full variable domain (remainder filled in from reference TRBV5-1 and TRBJ2-7): KAGVTQTPRYLIKTRGQQVTLSCSPISGHRSVSWYQQTPGQGLQFLFEYFSETQRNKGNFPGRFSGRQFSNSRSEMNVSTLELGDSALYLCASSQLGLRRGTYEQYFGPGTRLTVT.

The rearrangement uses TRBV10-2 and TRBJ2-1, with 8 bases that match TRBD2. This CDR3 contains 15 residues. Germline V CDR1 and CDR2: WSHSY, SAAADI. The junction had 7 bases not matched to a gene; V was cut back by 4 bases and J by 5 bases. The DNA for the CDR3 is TGCGCCAGCAGTGTGAGCGGGAGTAGGAACAATGAGCAGTTCTTC. Translating gives CASSVSGSRNNEQFF.

This clone was found a few times. The rearrangement uses TRBV28 and TRBJ2-5; weak D call: TRBD1 (5 bases). The V gene's germline CDR1 is MDHEN and CDR2 SYDVKM. The CDR3 loop spans 17 amino acids. Trimming took off 2 bases at V and 4 bases at J, with 20 bases between the two ends. CDR3 nucleotides: TGTGCCAGCAGTTTAGAATGGGCACCTGGGGCAGGAGAGACCCAGTACTTC. This gives the protein CASSLEWAPGAGETQYF.

The rearrangement uses TRBV30 and TRBJ2-7, with 13 bases lining up with TRBD2. In germline, CDR1 is GTSNPN, CDR2 SVGIG (reference sequence). The CDR3 is 14 amino acids. The junction had 6 bases not matched to a gene; V was cut back by 1 base and J by 9 bases. The CDR3 spells CAWSGGLAGKVQYF. Here the CDR3 DNA reads TGTGCCTGGAGTGGGGGACTAGCGGGAAAAGTGCAGTACTTC.

V and J are TRBV4-1 and TRBJ1-2, with D unresolved. The V end was cut by 0 bases, the J end by 9 bases, with 11 bases between. The CDR3 contains 13 residues. The germline V gene encodes CDR1 MGHRA and CDR2 YSYEKL. CDR3 nucleotides: TGCGCCAGCAGCCAAGATCGTGAGGATAGCTACACCTTC. Protein sequence: CASSQDREDSYTF.

This chain links TRBV5-1 with TRBJ2-3; TRBD2 aligns across 13 bases. Germline loops: CDR1 SGHRS, CDR2 YFSETQ. After removal of 5 bases from V and 0 bases from J, the junction contained 9 bases not matched to a gene. This CDR3 region has 18 residues. In DNA, the CDR3 is TGCGCCAGCAGAACCGGGACTAGCGGGATATTAAGCACAGATACGCAGTATTTT. Its protein product is CASRTGTSGILSTDTQYF.

The CDR3 loop reads CASSLVGLAGYQETQYF. The CDR3 DNA reads as TGTGCCAGCAGCTTGGTCGGACTAGCGGGCTACCAAGAGACCCAGTACTTC. The chain couples TRBV5-4 to TRBJ2-5; the match to TRBD2 covers 11 bases. V dropped 0 bases and J dropped 0; count of bases not matched to a gene: 4. The CDR3 totals 17 residues. Germline CDR1 and CDR2: SGHNT and YYREEE (reference sequence).

The chain couples TRBV29-1 to TRBJ2-1; TRBD1 agrees at 7 bases. The CDR3 is made up of 15 amino acids. The germline gives CDR1 SQVTM, CDR2 ANQGSEA. Trimming cost V 1 base and J 0 bases; bases outside gene matches: 3. The CDR3 nucleotides are TGCAGCGTTGAAGCTAGGGACAGCTCCTACAATGAGCAGTTCTTC. Amino acids: CSVEARDSSYNEQFF.

This chain connects TRBV6-1 to TRBJ2-1; 9 bases are shared with TRBD2. With V trimmed by 0 bases and J by 3 bases, 6 bases remained unmatched. Looked up from germline, CDR1 is MNHNS and CDR2 is SASEGT. The CDR3 contains 17 residues. The CDR3 DNA sequence: TGTGCCAGCAGTGAAGCAACTAGCGGGTCATACTACAATGAGCAGTTCTTC. Translation: CASSEATSGSYYNEQFF.

The CDR3 here is CASSPAAGLWNEQYF. The DNA for the CDR3 is TGTGCCAGCAGCCCGGCGGCAGGGCTTTGGAACGAGCAGTACTTC. The chain joins TRBV5-4 to TRBJ2-7; possibly TRBD1 for D (5 bases). Germline lookup yields CDR1 SGHNT and CDR2 YYREEE (reference sequence). The CDR3 totals 15 residues. The V end lost 4 bases, the J end lost 5 bases, and 19 bases lay between the germline ends.

This chain uses TRBV13 with TRBJ2-7; TRBD2 matches 12 bases. Trimming at V came to 7 bases and at J to 5 bases, leaving 6 bases not matched to a gene. CDR1 PRHDT and CDR2 FYEKMQ come from the germline V gene (reference sequence). This CDR3 has 14 amino acids. The CDR3 DNA is TGTGCCAGCACACTAGCGGGAGGAGGCGACGAGCAGTACTTC. This sequence encodes CASTLAGGGDEQYF.

The CDR3 here is CSVDRDQETQYF. The CDR3 nucleotides are TGCAGCGTGGACAGGGATCAAGAGACCCAGTACTTC. The rearrangement joins TRBV29-1 to TRBJ2-5; 8 bases match TRBD1. V dropped 6 bases and J dropped 2; count of bases not matched to a gene: 2. Per the germline V gene, CDR1 is SQVTM and CDR2 is ANQGSEA. The CDR3 is made up of 12 amino acids.

The chain is built from TRBV7-9 and TRBJ2-1, with D perhaps TRBD2 (6 bases). CDR3 length equals 18 residues. The germline V gene encodes CDR1 SEHNR and CDR2 FQNEAQ (reference sequence). V lost 5 bases and J 1 base, leaving 21 bases between the germline ends. The CDR3 DNA sequence: TGTGCCAGCAGCGCCGTGGAAGGGAGGACTTTTTCCTACAATGAGCAGTTCTTC. It is translated as CASSAVEGRTFSYNEQFF.

On this clone itself: One end of the junction is discordant with germline, which a read error may explain. The V and J genes are TRBV11-3 and TRBJ2-6; 7 positions agree with TRBD1. CDR3 length: 14 amino acids. Germline CDR1 is SGHNT and CDR2 is YENEEA. The CDR3 spells CASSPTTGVNVLTF. The CDR3, as DNA: TGTGCCAGCAGCCCTACCACAGGGGTCAACGTCCTGACTTTC.

The rearrangement links TRBV19 to TRBJ2-7, with D possibly TRBD2 on 6 matching bases. Trimming left V 5 bases short and J 0 bases short, with 14 bases between. In germline, CDR1 is LNHDA, CDR2 SQIVND (reference sequence). The CDR3 totals 15 residues. CDR3 amino acids: CASSQGLTSSYEQYF. Written as DNA, the CDR3 is TGTGCCAGTAGTCAGGGACTGACAAGCTCCTACGAGCAGTACTTC.

This clone appeared a few times. The chain has TRBV6-6 and TRBJ1-4; 7 bases match TRBD1. The germline V gene has CDR1 MNHNY and CDR2 SVGAGI (reference sequence). This CDR3 has 16 amino acids. V shed 4 bases and J 2 bases; nucleotides not matched to a gene: 7. CDR3 bases: TGTGCCAGCAGTTCGGGACAGACCGCCACTAATGAAAAACTGTTTTTT. This gives the protein CASSSGQTATNEKLFF.

The chain links TRBV30 to TRBJ2-1; D not resolved. Looked up from germline, CDR1 is GTSNPN and CDR2 is SVGIG (reference sequence). V dropped 0 bases and J dropped 2 bases, with 11 bases sitting between them. CDR3 length: 15 residues. Here the CDR3 reads CAWSVESGPYNEQFF. As DNA, the CDR3 is TGTGCCTGGAGTGTAGAGTCAGGCCCCTACAATGAGCAGTTCTTC.

V is TRBV5-4 and J is TRBJ1-1; the D is unclear. V was pared by 5 bases and J by 1 base, with 9 bases between. Germline V gene data show CDR1 as SGHNT and CDR2 as YYREEE (reference sequence). The length of the CDR3 is 13 residues. The CDR3, as DNA: TGTGCCAGCAGAACGACAACGAACACTGAAGCTTTCTTT. Translation gives CASRTTTNTEAFF.